This entry concerns a single T cell receptor beta chain. This specimen belongs to a study of OX40 agonist ivuxolimab in advanced cancers. J lost 11 bases, V lost 5 bases, and 9 bases had no gene match. This CDR3 is 16 amino acids long. Germline V gives CDR1 SGHVS, CDR2 FNYEAQ. Libraries were prepared by immunoSEQ multiplex PCR; TCRdb keeps only in-frame clonotypes and omits some of them. The table lists approximately 60,000 clones, approximately 90% of them singletons. Material: CD4+ or CD8+ T cells sorted from blood, obtained in a trial of the OX40 agonist ivuxolimab. The rearrangement joins TRBV7-6 to TRBJ2-2; 15 nucleotides match TRBD2. The TCR was taken from an adult with an advanced solid tumor such as melanoma, head and neck, liver or kidney cancer. CDR3 bases: TGTGCCAGCAGCGCCTCCGGGACTAGCGGGAGGAGCGAGCTGTTTTTT. This codes for CASSASGTSGRSELFF. Full variable domain (rest looked up from reference TRBV7-6 and TRBJ2-2): GAGVSQSPRYKVTKRGQDVALRCDPISGHVSLYWYRQALGQGPEFLTYFNYEAQQDKSGLPNDRFSAERPEGSISTLTIQRTEQRDSAMYRCASSASGTSGRSELFFGEGSRLTVL.